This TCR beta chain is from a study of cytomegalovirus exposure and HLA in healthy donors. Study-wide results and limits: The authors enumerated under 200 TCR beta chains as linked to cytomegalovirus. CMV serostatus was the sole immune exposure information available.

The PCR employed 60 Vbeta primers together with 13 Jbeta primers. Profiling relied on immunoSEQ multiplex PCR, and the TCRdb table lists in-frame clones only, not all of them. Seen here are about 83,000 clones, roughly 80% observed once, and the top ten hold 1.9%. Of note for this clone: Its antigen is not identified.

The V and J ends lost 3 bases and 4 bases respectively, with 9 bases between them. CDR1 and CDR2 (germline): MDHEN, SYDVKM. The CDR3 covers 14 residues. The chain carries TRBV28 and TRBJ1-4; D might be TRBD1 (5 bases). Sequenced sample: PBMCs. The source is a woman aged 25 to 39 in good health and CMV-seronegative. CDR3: CASSLGRGNEKLFF. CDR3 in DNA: TGTGCCAGCAGTTTGGGGAGGGGTAATGAAAAACTGTTTTTT.